This is a list of T cell receptor beta chains from one sample in a study of cytomegalovirus exposure and HLA in healthy donors. Clones were read by immunoSEQ multiplex PCR, and TCRdb kept only the in-frame ones, dropping some. This table holds some 180,000 clones, about four fifths found once. The sample consisted of PBMCs. The receptors were sampled from a woman in her twenties or thirties in good health and CMV-seropositive. CDR3s include the opening cysteine and the closing phenylalanine or tryptophan. Fields, in order: CDR3 protein, CDR3 DNA, clone size, D gene, J gene, V gene. A D gene is named only where the DNA matches it firmly. Rows may omit the clone size; those that give it use once, few, many or a size class.

CDR3: CASSPTGEDGQYF
DNA: TGTGCCAGCAGTCCGACAGGGGAGGACGGGCAGTACTTC
size: once
D: TRBD1
J: TRBJ2-7
V: TRBV28

CDR3: CASSYSGAQHF
DNA: TGTGCCAGCAGTTACTCCGGGGCCCAGCATTTT
size: -
D: -
J: TRBJ1-5
V: TRBV6-6

CDR3: CASTTLGQGSNEQYF
DNA: TGTGCCAGCACTACTTTGGGACAGGGGTCCAACGAGCAGTACTTC
size: -
D: TRBD1
J: TRBJ2-7
V: TRBV6-6

CDR3: CASSYRQGRLNNEQFF
DNA: TGTGCCAGCAGTTACCGTCAGGGGCGGTTGAACAATGAGCAGTTCTTC
size: -
D: -
J: TRBJ2-1
V: TRBV6-5

CDR3: CAIAPGLNQPQHF
DNA: TGTGCCATTGCGCCGGGACTCAATCAGCCCCAGCATTTT
size: -
D: -
J: TRBJ1-5
V: TRBV19

CDR3: CASSKENMSGSPLHF
DNA: TGTGCCAGCAGCAAGGAAAACATGTCGGGTTCACCCCTCCACTTT
size: once
D: -
J: TRBJ1-6
V: TRBV21-1

CDR3: CSGLTGREAFF
DNA: TGCAGCGGCCTGACAGGGAGGGAAGCTTTCTTT
size: -
D: TRBD1
J: TRBJ1-1
V: TRBV29-1

CDR3: CATSTLAGANTEAFF
DNA: TGTGCCACCAGCACCCTCGCGGGGGCGAACACTGAAGCTTTCTTT
size: -
D: -
J: TRBJ1-1
V: TRBV15

CDR3: CASSQAGVSNQPQHF
DNA: TGCGCCAGCAGCCAAGCGGGGGTTAGCAATCAGCCCCAGCATTTT
size: -
D: -
J: TRBJ1-5
V: TRBV4-1

CDR3: CASSLRPGTGVDEQFF
DNA: TGCGCCAGCAGCTTAAGACCCGGGACAGGGGTCGATGAGCAGTTCTTC
size: -
D: TRBD1
J: TRBJ2-1
V: TRBV5-1

CDR3: CASSSRTGGNTGELFF
DNA: TGTGCCAGCAGTTCCCGGACAGGGGGCAATACCGGGGAGCTGTTTTTT
size: -
D: TRBD1
J: TRBJ2-2
V: TRBV11-3

CDR3: CASSPSPGATNEKLFF
DNA: TGTGCCAGCAGCCCCTCTCCAGGGGCAACTAATGAAAAACTGTTTTTT
size: -
D: -
J: TRBJ1-4
V: TRBV11-3

CDR3: CASQLSGGRGYEQYF
DNA: TGTGCCAGCCAGTTAAGCGGGGGCCGGGGATACGAGCAGTACTTC
size: -
D: TRBD2
J: TRBJ2-7
V: TRBV19

CDR3: CASSYWKGGTDTQYF
DNA: TGTGCCAGCAGTTACTGGAAGGGGGGCACAGATACGCAGTATTTT
size: -
D: -
J: TRBJ2-3
V: TRBV25-1

CDR3: CASSESTGRRWKTQYF
DNA: TGTGCCAGCAGTGAGAGTACCGGGAGAAGATGGAAGACCCAGTACTTC
size: -
D: -
J: TRBJ2-5
V: TRBV2

CDR3: CASSLGGIANTGELFF
DNA: TGTGCCAGCAGCTTGGGCGGAATCGCGAACACCGGGGAGCTGTTTTTT
size: -
D: -
J: TRBJ2-2
V: TRBV5-6

CDR3: CASSLEVGRVVTGELFF
DNA: TGTGCCAGCAGCTTAGAGGTCGGCAGGGTAGTCACCGGGGAGCTGTTTTTT
size: -
D: -
J: TRBJ2-2
V: TRBV7-6

CDR3: CASSLSRGNQPQHF
DNA: TGTGCCAGCAGCCTAAGTCGGGGGAACCAGCCCCAGCATTTT
size: once
D: -
J: TRBJ1-5
V: TRBV28

CDR3: CASQVSLGTDTQYF
DNA: TGTGCCAGCCAAGTTAGCCTCGGGACAGATACGCAGTATTTT
size: -
D: -
J: TRBJ2-3
V: TRBV27

CDR3: CASSLAGGSHNEQFF
DNA: TGTGCCAGCAGCCTCGCAGGGGGGTCCCACAATGAGCAGTTCTTC
size: -
D: -
J: TRBJ2-1
V: TRBV7-9

CDR3: CASRETGSYEQYF
DNA: TGCGCCAGCAGGGAGACAGGATCCTACGAGCAGTACTTC
size: -
D: -
J: TRBJ2-7
V: TRBV10-2

CDR3: CASSPGRDYEQYF
DNA: TGTGCCAGCAGCCCCGGACGGGACTACGAGCAGTACTTC
size: -
D: -
J: TRBJ2-7
V: TRBV7-2